This T cell receptor beta chain was profiled in a study of blood T cell repertoires in COVID-19. CDR1 and CDR2 from the germline V gene are SGHVS and FNYEAQ. V was clipped by 1 base and J by 6 bases, with 13 bases between them. The CDR3 spans 14 residues. Cohorts were determined from participant-reported clinical history. Profiled with immunoSEQ multiplex PCR; TCRdb holds only in-frame clones, not every one. Among 170,000 or so clones listed, roughly 90% were seen once. The sequenced sample was PBMCs or T cells enriched from blood (not recorded which). The chain uses TRBV7-6 and TRBJ2-7, with D tentatively TRBD1 (6 bases). This TCR was sampled from a woman aged 45-60 years who had recovered from COVID-19. In DNA form, the CDR3 reads TGTGCCAGCAGCTTAGATCTAAAGGGGGTCGAGCAGTACTTC. This translates into CASSLDLKGVEQYF.